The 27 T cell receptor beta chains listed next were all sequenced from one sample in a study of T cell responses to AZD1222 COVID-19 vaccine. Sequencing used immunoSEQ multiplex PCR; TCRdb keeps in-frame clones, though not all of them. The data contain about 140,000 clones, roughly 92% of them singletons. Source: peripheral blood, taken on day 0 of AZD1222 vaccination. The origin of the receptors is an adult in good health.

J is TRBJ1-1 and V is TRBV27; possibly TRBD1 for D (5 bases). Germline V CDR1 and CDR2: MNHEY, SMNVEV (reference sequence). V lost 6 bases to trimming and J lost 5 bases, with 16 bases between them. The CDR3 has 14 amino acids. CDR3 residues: CASRRYGARTEAFF. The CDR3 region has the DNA TGTGCCAGCAGGCGGTACGGGGCGCGAACTGAAGCTTTCTTT.

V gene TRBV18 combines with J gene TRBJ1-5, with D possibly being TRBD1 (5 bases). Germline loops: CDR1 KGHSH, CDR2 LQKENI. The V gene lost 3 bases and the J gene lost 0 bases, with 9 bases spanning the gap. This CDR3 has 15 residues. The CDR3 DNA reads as TGTGCCAGCTCACCGAGGGGAATTAGCAATCAGCCCCAGCATTTT. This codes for CASSPRGISNQPQHF.

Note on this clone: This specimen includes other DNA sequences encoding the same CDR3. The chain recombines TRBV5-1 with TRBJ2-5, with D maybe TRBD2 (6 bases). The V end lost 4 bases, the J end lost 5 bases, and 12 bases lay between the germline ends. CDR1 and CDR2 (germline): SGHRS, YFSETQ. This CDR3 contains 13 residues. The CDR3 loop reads CASSLGGRETQYF. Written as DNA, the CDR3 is TGCGCCAGCAGCCTGGGGGGACGGGAGACCCAGTACTTC. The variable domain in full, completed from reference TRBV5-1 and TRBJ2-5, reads KAGVTQTPRYLIKTRGQQVTLSCSPISGHRSVSWYQQTPGQGLQFLFEYFSETQRNKGNFPGRFSGRQFSNSRSEMNVSTLELGDSALYLCASSLGGRETQYFGPGTRLLVL.

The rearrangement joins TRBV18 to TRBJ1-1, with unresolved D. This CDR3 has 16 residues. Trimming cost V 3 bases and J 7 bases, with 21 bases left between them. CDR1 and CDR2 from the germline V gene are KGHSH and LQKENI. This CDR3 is CASSPTDGQDVSEAFF. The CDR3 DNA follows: TGTGCCAGCTCACCTACTGACGGGCAGGATGTGAGTGAAGCTTTCTTT.

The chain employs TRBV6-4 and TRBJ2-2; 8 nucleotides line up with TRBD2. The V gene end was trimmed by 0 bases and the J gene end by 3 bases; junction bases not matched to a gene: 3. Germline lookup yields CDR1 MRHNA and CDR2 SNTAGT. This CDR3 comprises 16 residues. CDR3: CASSDSGAGDTGELFF. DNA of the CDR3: TGTGCCAGCAGTGACTCAGGAGCGGGAGACACCGGGGAGCTGTTTTTT.

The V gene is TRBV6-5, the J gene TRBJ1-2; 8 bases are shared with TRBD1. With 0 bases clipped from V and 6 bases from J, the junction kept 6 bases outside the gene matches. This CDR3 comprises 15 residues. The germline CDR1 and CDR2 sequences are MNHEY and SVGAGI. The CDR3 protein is CASSYSPTGEDGYTF. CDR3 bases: TGTGCCAGCAGTTACTCCCCGACAGGGGAGGATGGCTACACCTTC.

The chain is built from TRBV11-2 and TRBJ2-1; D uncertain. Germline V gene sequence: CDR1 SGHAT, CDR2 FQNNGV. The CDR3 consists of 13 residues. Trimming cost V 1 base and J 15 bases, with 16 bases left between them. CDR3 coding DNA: TGTGCCAGCAGCTTAGCGTTCGGCCCTCAGGTGTTCTTC. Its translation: CASSLAFGPQVFF.

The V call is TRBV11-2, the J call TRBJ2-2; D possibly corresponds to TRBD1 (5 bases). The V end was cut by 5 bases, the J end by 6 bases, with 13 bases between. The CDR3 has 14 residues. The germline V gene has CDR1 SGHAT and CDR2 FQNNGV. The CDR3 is CASSPFRAAGELFF. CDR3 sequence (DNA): TGTGCCAGCAGCCCGTTCAGGGCGGCCGGGGAGCTGTTTTTT.

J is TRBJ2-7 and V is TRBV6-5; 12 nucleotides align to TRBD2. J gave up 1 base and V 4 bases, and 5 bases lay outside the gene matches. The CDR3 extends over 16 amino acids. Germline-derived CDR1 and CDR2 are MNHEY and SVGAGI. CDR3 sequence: CASSSLGLAGSYEQYF. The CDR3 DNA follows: TGTGCCAGCAGTTCCCTAGGACTAGCGGGATCCTACGAGCAGTACTTC.

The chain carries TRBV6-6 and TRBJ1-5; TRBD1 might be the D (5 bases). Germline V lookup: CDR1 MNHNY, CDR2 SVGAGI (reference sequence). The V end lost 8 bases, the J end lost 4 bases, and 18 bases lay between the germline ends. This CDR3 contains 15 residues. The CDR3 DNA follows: TGTGCCAGCGCTCGGGCTCAGGGTTCTAATCAGCCCCAGCATTTT. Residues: CASARAQGSNQPQHF.

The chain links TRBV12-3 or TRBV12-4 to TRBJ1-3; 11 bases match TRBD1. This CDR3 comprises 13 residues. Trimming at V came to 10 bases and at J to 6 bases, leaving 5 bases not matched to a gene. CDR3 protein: CATRTGGANTIYF. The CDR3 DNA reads TGTGCCACCCGGACAGGGGGCGCAAACACCATATATTTT.

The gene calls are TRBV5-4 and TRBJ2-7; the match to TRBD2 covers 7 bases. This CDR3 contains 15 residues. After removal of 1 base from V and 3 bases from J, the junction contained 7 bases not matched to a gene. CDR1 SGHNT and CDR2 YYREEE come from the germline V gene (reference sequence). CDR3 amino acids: CASSLMPSGVYEQYF. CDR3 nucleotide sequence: TGTGCCAGCAGCTTGATGCCTAGCGGCGTCTACGAGCAGTACTTC.

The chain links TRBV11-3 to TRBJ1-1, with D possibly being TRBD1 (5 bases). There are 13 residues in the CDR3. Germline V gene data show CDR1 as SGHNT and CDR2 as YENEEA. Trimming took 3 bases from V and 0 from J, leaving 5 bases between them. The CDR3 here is CASSLTVNTEAFF. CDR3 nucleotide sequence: TGTGCCAGCAGCTTGACAGTGAACACTGAAGCTTTCTTT.

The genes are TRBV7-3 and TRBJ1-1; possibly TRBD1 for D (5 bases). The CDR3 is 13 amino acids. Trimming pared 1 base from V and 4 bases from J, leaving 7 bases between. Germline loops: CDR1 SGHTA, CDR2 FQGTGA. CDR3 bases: TGTGCCAGCAGCTTAATGGGGGGCACTGAAGCTTTCTTT. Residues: CASSLMGGTEAFF. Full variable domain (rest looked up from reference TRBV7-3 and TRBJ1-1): GAGVSQTPSNKVTEKGKYVELRCDPISGHTALYWYRQSLGQGPEFLIYFQGTGAADDSGLPNDRFFAVRPEGSVSTLKIQRTERGDSAVYLCASSLMGGTEAFFGQGTRLTVV.

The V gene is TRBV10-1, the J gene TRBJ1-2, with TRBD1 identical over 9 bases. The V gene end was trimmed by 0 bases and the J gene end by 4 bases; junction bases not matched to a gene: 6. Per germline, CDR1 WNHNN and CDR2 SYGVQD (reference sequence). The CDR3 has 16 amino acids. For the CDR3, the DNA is TGCGCCAGCAGTGAGTCTAACAGGGGGCAGGGCTATGGCTACACCTTC. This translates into CASSESNRGQGYGYTF.

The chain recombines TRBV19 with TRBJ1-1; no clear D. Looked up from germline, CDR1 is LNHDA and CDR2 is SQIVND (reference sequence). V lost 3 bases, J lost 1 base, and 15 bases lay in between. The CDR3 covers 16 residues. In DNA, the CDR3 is TGTGCCAGTAGTATCGGTTTGGGTATTTCGAACACTGAAGCTTTCTTT. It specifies CASSIGLGISNTEAFF. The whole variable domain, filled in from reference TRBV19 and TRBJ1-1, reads DGGITQSPKYLFRKEGQNVTLSCEQNLNHDAMYWYRQDPGQGLRLIYYSQIVNDFQKGDIAEGYSVSREKKESFPLTVTSAQKNPTAFYLCASSIGLGISNTEAFFGQGTRLTVV.

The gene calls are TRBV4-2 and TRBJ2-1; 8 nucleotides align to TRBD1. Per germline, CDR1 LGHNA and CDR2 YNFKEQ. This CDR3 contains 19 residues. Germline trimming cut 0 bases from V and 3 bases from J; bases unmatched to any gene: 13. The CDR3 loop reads CASSQDAGQGERRYNEQFF. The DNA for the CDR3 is TGTGCCAGCAGCCAAGATGCCGGACAGGGTGAAAGGCGCTACAATGAGCAGTTCTTC.

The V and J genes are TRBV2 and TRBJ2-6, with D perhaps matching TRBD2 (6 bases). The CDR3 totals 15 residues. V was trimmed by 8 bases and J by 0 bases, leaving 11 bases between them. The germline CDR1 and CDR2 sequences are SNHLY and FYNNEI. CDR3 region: CASGLGGSGANVLTF. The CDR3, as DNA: TGTGCCAGCGGCCTCGGGGGCTCTGGGGCCAACGTCCTGACTTTC. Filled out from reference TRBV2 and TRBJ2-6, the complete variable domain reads EPEVTQTPSHQVTQMGQEVILRCVPISNHLYFYWYRQILGQKVEFLVSFYNNEISEKSEIFDDQFSVERPDGSNFTLKIRSTKLEDSAMYFCASGLGGSGANVLTFGAGSRLTVL.

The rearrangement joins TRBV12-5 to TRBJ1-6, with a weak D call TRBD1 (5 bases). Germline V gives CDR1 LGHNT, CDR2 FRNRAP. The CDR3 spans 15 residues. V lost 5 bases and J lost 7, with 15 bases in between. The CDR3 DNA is TGTGCTAGTGGTCGACCGGGACGGGAAAATTCACCCCTCCACTTT. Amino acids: CASGRPGRENSPLHF.

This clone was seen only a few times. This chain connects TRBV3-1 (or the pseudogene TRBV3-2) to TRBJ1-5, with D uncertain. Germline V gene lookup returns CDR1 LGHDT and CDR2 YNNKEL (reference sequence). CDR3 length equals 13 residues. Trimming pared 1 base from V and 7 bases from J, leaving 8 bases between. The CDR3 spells CASSQGQEQPQHF. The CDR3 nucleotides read TGTGCCAGCAGCCAAGGTCAAGAACAGCCCCAGCATTTT.

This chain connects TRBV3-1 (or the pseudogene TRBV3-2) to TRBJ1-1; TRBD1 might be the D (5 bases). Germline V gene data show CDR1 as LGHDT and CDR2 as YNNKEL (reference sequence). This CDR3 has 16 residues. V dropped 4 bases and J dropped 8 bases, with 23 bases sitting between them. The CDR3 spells CASSLRSGSYGREAFF. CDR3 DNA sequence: TGTGCCAGCAGCCTCCGATCAGGGAGTTATGGAAGGGAAGCTTTCTTT.

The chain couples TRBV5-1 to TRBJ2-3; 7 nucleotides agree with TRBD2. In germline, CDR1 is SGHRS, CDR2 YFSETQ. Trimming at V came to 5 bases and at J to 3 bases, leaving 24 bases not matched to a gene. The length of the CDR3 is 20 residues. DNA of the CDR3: TGCGCCAGCAGTCTCAATCCAGCCGGGATATTTGCGGGAGAGACAGATACGCAGTATTTT. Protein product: CASSLNPAGIFAGETDTQYF. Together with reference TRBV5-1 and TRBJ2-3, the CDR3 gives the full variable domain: KAGVTQTPRYLIKTRGQQVTLSCSPISGHRSVSWYQQTPGQGLQFLFEYFSETQRNKGNFPGRFSGRQFSNSRSEMNVSTLELGDSALYLCASSLNPAGIFAGETDTQYFGPGTRLTVL.

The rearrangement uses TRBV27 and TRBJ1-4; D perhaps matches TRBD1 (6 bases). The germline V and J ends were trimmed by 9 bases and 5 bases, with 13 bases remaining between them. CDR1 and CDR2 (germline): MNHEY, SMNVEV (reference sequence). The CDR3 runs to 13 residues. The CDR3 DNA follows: TGTGCCAGGACGCCTAGGGGGAATGAAAAACTGTTTTTT. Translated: CARTPRGNEKLFF.

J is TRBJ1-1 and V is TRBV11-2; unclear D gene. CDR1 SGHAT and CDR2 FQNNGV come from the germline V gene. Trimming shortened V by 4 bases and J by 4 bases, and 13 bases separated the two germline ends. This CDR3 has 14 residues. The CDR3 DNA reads TGTGCCAGCAGCTCCCGGGCTTCCCTCACTGAAGCTTTCTTT. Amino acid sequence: CASSSRASLTEAFF.

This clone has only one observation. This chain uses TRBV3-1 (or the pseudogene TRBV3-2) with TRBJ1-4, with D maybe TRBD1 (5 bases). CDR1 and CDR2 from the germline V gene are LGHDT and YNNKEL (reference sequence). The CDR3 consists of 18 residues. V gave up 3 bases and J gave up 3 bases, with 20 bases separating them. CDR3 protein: CASSHTRQFTPANEKLFF. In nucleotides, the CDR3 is TGTGCCAGCAGCCACACACGACAGTTTACTCCGGCTAATGAAAAACTGTTTTTT.

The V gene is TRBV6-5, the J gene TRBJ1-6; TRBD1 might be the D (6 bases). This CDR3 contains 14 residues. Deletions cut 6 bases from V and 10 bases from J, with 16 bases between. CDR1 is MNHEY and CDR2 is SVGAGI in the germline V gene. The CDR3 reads CASSSGGGDSPLHF. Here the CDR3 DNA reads TGTGCCAGCAGCTCGGGAGGGGGGGACTCACCCCTCCACTTT.

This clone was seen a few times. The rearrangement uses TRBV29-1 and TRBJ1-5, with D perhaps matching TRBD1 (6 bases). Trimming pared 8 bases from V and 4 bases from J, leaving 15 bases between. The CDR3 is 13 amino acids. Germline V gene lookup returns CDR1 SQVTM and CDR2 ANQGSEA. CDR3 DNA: TGCAGCATGGGGCCGGGGGCAAATCAGCCCCAGCATTTT. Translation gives CSMGPGANQPQHF.